This T cell receptor (beta chain) was identified in a study of CD8+CD57+ T cells in acquired aplastic anemia. At the level of the study: Mean yield of DNA from sorted CD4+ and CD8+ cells was approximately 3 ug.

It was genomic DNA that served as the template for profiling TCR beta VDJ and CDR3. TCRdb reprocessed the reads via MiXCR and lists one record per CDR3 protein. The sample comprises fewer than 250,000 distinct CDR3 sequences, around 50% of which are singletons, and about 20% rests with the top ten. The sequenced patients had an expansion of CD8+CD57+ cells seen by flow cytometry. Untreated patients provided the blood samples, with no therapy given before sampling. Trimming stripped 0 bases from V and 7 bases from J, with 19 bases between. The CDR3 is 16 amino acids. Per germline, CDR1 SGHRS and CDR2 YFSETQ.

The sequenced sample consisted of sorted CD4+, CD8+, or CD8+CD57+ T cells (not recorded which) from PBMCs. The sequence derives from a human donor with aplastic anemia. The rearrangement uses TRBV5-1 and TRBJ1-2; D gene uncertain. CDR3 protein: CASSLGHKPCCSGYTF. The CDR3 DNA reads TGCGCCAGCAGCTTGGGTCACAAACCATGTTGTAGTGGCTACACCTTC.